A single sample gave rise to the 3 T cell receptor beta chains below, sequenced in a study of beta chain features in type 1 diabetes listed by TCRdb under 2018. The library was prepared using the immunoSEQ multiplex PCR assay. All of the isolated RNA was reverse transcribed with the High Capacity cDNA Reverse Transcription Kit, so expressed TCRB transcripts were sequenced. TCRdb provides this immuneACCESS table in a form limited to in-frame rearrangements. Some clones are lacking; in checked studies, under half of them reflect an unresolved V gene, and why the rest are absent is not known. The sample includes under 300,000 clones, with roughly 8% observed a single time. The ten most abundant clones make up more than 0.9% of the sample. Sample: central memory CD4+ T cells from blood. Source of these receptors: a woman aged 18-29 years in good health.

This rearrangement joins TRBV19 to TRBJ2-2; no clear D gene. Germline V CDR1 and CDR2: LNHDA, SQIVND (reference sequence). CDR3 length equals 12 residues. The DNA for the CDR3 is TGTGGGCCCCCCGCGAACACCGGGGAGCTGTTTTTT. Amino acid sequence: CGPPANTGELFF.

This clone has only a few counts. This chain connects TRBV7-2 to TRBJ2-1; possibly TRBD2 for D (6 bases). V was cut by 5 bases and J by 2 bases, with 16 bases left in between. The germline gives CDR1 SGHTA, CDR2 FQGNSA. The CDR3 is made up of 16 amino acids. CDR3 nucleotides: TGTGCCAGCAGCCCCCCTTGGGGAGGTGCCTACAATGAGCAGTTCTTC. Its protein is CASSPPWGGAYNEQFF.

This clone was counted a few times. J is TRBJ1-3 and V is TRBV30, with D unresolved. V lost 0 bases to trimming and J lost 11 bases, with 8 bases between them. The CDR3 extends over 11 amino acids. Germline CDR1 is GTSNPN and CDR2 is SVGIG (reference sequence). The CDR3 sequence is CAWSVMGSIYF. The CDR3 DNA reads as TGTGCCTGGAGTGTAATGGGCTCCATATATTTT.